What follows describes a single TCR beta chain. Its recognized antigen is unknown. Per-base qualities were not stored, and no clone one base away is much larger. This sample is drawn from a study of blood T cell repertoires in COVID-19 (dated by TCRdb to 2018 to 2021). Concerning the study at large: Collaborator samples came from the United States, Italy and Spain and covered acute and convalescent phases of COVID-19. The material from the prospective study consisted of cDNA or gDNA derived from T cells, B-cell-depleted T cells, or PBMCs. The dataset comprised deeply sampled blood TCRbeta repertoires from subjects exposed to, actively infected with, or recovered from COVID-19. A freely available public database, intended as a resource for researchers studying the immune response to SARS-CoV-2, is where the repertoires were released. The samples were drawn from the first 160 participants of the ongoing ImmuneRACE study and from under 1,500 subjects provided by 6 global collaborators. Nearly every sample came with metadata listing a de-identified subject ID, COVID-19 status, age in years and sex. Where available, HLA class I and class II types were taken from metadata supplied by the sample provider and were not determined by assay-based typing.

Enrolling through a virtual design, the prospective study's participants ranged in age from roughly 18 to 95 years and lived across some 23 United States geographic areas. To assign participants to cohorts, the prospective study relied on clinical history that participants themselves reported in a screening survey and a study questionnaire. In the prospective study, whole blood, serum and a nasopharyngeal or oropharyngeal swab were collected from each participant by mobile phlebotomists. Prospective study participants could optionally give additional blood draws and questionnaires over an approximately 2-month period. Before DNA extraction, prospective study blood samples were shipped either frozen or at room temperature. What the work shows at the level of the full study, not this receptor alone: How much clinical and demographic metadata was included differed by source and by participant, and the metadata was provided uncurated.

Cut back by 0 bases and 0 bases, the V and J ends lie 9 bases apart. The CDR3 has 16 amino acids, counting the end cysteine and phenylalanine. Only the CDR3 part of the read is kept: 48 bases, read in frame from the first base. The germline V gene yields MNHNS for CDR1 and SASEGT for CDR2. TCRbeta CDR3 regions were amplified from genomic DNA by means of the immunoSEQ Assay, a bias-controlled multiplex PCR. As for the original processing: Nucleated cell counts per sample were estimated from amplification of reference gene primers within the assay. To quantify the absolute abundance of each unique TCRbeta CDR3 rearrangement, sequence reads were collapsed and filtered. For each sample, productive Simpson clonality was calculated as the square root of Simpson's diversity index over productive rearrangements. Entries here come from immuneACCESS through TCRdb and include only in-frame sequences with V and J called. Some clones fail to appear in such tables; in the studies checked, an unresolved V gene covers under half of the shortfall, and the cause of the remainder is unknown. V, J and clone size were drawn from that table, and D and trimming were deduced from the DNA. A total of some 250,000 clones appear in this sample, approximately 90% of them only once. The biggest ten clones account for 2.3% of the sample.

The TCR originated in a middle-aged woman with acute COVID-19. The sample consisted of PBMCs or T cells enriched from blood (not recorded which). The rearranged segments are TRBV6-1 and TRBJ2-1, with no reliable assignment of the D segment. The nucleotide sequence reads TGTGCCAGCAGTGAAGCGGTCTCCAGCTCCTACAATGAGCAGTTCTTC. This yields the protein CASSEAVSSSYNEQFF.